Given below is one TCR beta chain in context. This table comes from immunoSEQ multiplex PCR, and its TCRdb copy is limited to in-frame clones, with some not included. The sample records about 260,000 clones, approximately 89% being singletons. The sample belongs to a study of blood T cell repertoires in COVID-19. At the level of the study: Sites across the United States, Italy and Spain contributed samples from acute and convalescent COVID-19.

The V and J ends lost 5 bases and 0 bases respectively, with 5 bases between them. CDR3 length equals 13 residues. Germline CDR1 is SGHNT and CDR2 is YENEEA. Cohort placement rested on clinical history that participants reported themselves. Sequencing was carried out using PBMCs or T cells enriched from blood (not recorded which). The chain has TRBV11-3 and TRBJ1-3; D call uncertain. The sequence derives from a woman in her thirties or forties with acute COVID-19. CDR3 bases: TGTGCCAGCAGCGCGGGCTCTGGAAACACCATATATTTT. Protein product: CASSAGSGNTIYF.